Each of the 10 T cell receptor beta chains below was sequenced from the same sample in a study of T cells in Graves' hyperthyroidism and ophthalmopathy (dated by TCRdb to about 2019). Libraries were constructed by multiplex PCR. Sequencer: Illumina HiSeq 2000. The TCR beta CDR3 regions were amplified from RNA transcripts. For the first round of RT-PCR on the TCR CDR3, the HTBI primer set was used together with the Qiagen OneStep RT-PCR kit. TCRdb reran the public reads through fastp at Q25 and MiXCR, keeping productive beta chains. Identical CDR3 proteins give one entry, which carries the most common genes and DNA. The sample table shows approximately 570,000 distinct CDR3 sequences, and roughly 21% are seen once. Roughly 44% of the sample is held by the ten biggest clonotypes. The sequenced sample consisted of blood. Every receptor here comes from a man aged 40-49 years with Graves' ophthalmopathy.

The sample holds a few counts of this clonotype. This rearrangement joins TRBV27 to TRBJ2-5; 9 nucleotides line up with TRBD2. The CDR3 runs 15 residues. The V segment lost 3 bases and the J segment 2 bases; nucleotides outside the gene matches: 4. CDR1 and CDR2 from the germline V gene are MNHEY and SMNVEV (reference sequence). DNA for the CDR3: TGTGCCAGCAGTTTTAATCTAGCGGGGCAAGAGACCCAGTACTTC. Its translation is CASSFNLAGQETQYF.

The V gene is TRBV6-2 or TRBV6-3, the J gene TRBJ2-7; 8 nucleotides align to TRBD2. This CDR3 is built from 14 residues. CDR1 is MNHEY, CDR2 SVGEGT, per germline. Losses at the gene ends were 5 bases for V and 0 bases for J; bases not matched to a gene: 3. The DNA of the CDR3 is TGTGCCAGCAGTCGTAGCGGGGACTCCTACGAGCAGTACTTC. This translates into CASSRSGDSYEQYF.

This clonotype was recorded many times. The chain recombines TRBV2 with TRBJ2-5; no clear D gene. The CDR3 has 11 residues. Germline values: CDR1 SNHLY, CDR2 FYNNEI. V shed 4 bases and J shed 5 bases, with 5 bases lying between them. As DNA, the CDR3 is TGTGCCAGCAGTGGATGGGAGACCCAGTACTTC. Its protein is CASSGWETQYF. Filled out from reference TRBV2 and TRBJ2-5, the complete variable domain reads EPEVTQTPSHQVTQMGQEVILRCVPISNHLYFYWYRQILGQKVEFLVSFYNNEISEKSEIFDDQFSVERPDGSNFTLKIRSTKLEDSAMYFCASSGWETQYFGPGTRLLVL.

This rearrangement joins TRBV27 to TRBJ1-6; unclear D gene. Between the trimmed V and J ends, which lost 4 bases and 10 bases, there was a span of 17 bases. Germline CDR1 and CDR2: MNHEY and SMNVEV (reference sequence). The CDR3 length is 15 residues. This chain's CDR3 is CASSSPPLGNSPLHF. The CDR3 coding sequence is TGTGCCAGCAGTTCTCCCCCATTAGGAAACTCACCCCTCCACTTT.

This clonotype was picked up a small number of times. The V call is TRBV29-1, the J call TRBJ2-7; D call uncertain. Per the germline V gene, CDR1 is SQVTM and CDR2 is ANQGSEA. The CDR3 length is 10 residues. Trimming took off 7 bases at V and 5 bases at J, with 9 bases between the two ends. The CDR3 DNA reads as TGCAGCGCGACAAACCACGAGCAGTACTTC. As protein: CSATNHEQYF.

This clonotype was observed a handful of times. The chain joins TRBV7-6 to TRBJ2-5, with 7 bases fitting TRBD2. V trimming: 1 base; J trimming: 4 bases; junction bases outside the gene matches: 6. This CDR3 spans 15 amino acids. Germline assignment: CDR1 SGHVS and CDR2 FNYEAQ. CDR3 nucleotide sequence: TGTGCCAGCAGCTTAGTCACGGGGGGAGGAGAGACCCAGTACTTC. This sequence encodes CASSLVTGGGETQYF.

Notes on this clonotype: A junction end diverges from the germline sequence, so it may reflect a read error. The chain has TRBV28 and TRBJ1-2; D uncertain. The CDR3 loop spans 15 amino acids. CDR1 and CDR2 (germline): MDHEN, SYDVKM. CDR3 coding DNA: TGTGCCTGCAGTTTAGAATACCGGGCGGAGACTGGCTACACCTTC. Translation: CACSLEYRAETGYTF.

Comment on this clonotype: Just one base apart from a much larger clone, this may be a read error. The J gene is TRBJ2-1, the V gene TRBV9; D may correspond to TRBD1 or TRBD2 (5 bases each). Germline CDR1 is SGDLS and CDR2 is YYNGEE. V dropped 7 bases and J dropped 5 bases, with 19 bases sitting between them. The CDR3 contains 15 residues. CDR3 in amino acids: CASSPGQGGHNEQFF. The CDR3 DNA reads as TGTGCCAGCTCTCCGGGGCAGGGCGGACACAATGAGCAGTTCTTC.

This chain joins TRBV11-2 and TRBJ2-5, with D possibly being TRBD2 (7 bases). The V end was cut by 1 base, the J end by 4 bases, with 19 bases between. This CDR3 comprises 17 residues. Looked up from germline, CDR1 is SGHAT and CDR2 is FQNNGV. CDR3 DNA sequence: TGTGCCAGCAGCTTAGGGGGGGGCCCAAGGGGGGTAGAGACCCAGTACTTC. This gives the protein CASSLGGGPRGVETQYF.

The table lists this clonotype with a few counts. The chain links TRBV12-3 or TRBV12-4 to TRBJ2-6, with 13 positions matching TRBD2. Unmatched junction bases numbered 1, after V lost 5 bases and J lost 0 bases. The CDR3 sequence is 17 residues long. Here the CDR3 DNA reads TGTGCCAGCAGTAGACTAGCGGGGGGCTCTGGGGCCAACGTCCTGACTTTC. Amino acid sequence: CASSRLAGGSGANVLTF.